A single sample gave rise to the 10 T cell receptor beta chains below, sequenced in a study of radiotherapy plus CTLA-4 blockade in lung cancer. TCRdb keeps only in-frame clones here, not all; method: immunoSEQ multiplex PCR. The sample carries around 80,000 clones, more than 60% recorded once. Material: peripheral blood, obtained from a patient treated with radiotherapy plus ipilimumab. The receptors stem from a human donor with non-small cell lung cancer whose response to radiotherapy plus ipilimumab could not be evaluated. Some clones in this sample may be carry-over from other donors' samples.

This clone was observed a single time. The genes are TRBV7-9 and TRBJ1-6; 8 nucleotides match TRBD1. This CDR3 has 16 residues. V shed 4 bases and J 9 bases; nucleotides not matched to a gene: 11. Germline CDR1 reads SEHNR; CDR2 reads FQNEAQ (reference sequence). The CDR3 sequence is CASSSMTGQGGSPLHF. CDR3 nucleotide sequence: TGTGCCAGCAGCTCTATGACAGGACAGGGAGGTTCACCCCTCCACTTT.

V gene TRBV14 combines with J gene TRBJ1-2; D unclear. Germline CDR1 is SGHDN and CDR2 is FVKESK. CDR3 length: 12 residues. The germline V and J ends were trimmed by 1 base and 4 bases, with 4 bases remaining between them. DNA of the CDR3: TGTGCCAGCAGCCAAGGAGTCTATGGCTACACCTTC. Its translation: CASSQGVYGYTF.

Only one count was recorded for this clone. The chain combines TRBV9 with TRBJ1-2; 9 nucleotides align to TRBD1. The germline V gene encodes CDR1 SGDLS and CDR2 YYNGEE. V was clipped by 4 bases and J by 8 bases; unmatched bases: 12. This CDR3 region has 15 residues. The CDR3, as DNA: TGTGCCAGCAGCTCACTGGGACAGGGCTTCACGGGCTACACCTTC. Translated, it gives CASSSLGQGFTGYTF.

This clone was observed once. The chain couples TRBV4-3 to TRBJ2-4; perhaps TRBD2 as D (6 bases). The CDR3 covers 16 residues. Trimming cost V 0 bases and J 7 bases, with 16 bases left between them. Germline CDR1 reads LGHNA; CDR2 reads YSLEER. The CDR3 coding sequence is TGCGCCAGCAGCCAAGACTTGGGGGGTTTAAGGAACATTCAGTACTTC. Its protein product is CASSQDLGGLRNIQYF.

This chain joins TRBV14 and TRBJ2-2; D call uncertain. Germline V CDR1 and CDR2: SGHDN, FVKESK. V lost 4 bases, J lost 5 bases, and 11 bases lay in between. CDR3 length: 14 residues. The CDR3 DNA follows: TGTGCCAGCAGCCGCAGTCGGGTGACCGGGGAGCTGTTTTTT. Translating gives CASSRSRVTGELFF.

The genes are TRBV20-1 and TRBJ1-6, with D perhaps matching TRBD1 (5 bases). The CDR3 totals 11 residues. Germline CDR1 is DFQATT and CDR2 is SNEGSKA (reference sequence). The CDR3 nucleotides are TGCAGCCCCAGGGTGGGATCACCCCTCCACTTT. Translating it yields CSPRVGSPLHF.

This sequence joins TRBV15 and TRBJ2-1; possible D gene TRBD2, 7 bases. Looked up from germline, CDR1 is LNHNV and CDR2 is YYDKDF (reference sequence). The CDR3 is 17 amino acids. Between the trimmed V and J ends, which lost 0 bases and 1 base, there was a span of 13 bases. For the CDR3, the DNA is TGTGCCACCAGCAGAGATCCCGGGGGGCCATCCTACAATGAGCAGTTCTTC. Protein: CATSRDPGGPSYNEQFF.

V usage is TRBV21-1 and J usage is TRBJ1-5. TRBV21-1 counts as a pseudogene. The CDR3 runs 17 residues. CDR3 nucleotide sequence: TGTGCCAGCAGGCCTAAGGTAGCTACTTGGCATCATCAGCCCCAGCATTTT. Translation: CASRPKVATWHHQPQHF.

The DNA for the CDR3 is TGTGCCAGCTCACCACGAGGGACAACAGATACGCAGTATTTT. Amino acid sequence: CASSPRGTTDTQYF. The chain recombines TRBV18 with TRBJ2-3; D might be TRBD1 (6 bases). Trimming took 1 base from V and 3 from J, leaving 8 bases between them. From germline, CDR1 is KGHSH and CDR2 LQKENI. The length of the CDR3 is 14 residues.

The chain employs TRBV28 and TRBJ1-6, with 8 positions matching TRBD1. CDR3 size: 14 residues. Trimming at V came to 6 bases and at J to 9 bases, leaving 7 bases not matched to a gene. Per germline, CDR1 MDHEN and CDR2 SYDVKM. The CDR3 loop is CASRRQGASSPLHF. The DNA for the CDR3 is TGTGCCAGCAGAAGGCAGGGGGCGAGTTCACCCCTCCACTTT.